A single sample is the source of the 10 T cell receptor beta chains below, sequenced in a study of T cell repertoires in ileal Crohn's disease. The table came from immunoSEQ multiplex PCR; TCRdb's copy has only in-frame clones and leaves some out. The sample yields some 10,000 clones, around four fifths seen once. As for time point: neoterminal ileum biopsy at postoperative endoscopy, about 6 months after surgery. The sequencing sample was made of ileal tissue. These receptors originate from an adult with Crohn's disease.

To note about this clone: Other nucleotide sequences from this sample produce the same CDR3. The chain links TRBV30 to TRBJ1-6; 10 positions agree with TRBD1. This CDR3 is 17 amino acids long. Germline values: CDR1 GTSNPN, CDR2 SVGIG (reference sequence). V was pared by 3 bases and J by 6 bases, with 11 bases of the junction left unmatched. This chain's CDR3 is CAWRPRTGGIVNSPLHF. CDR3 in DNA: TGTGCCTGGAGGCCCAGGACAGGGGGAATCGTTAATTCACCCCTCCACTTT. Full variable domain (outside the CDR3, taken from reference TRBV30 and TRBJ1-6): SQTIHQWPATLVQPVGSPLSLECTVEGTSNPNLYWYRQAAGRGLQLLFYSVGIGQISSEVPQNLSASRPQDRQFILSSKKLLLSDSGFYLCAWRPRTGGIVNSPLHFGNGTRLTVT.

The rearrangement uses TRBV30 and TRBJ2-1; 8 bases are shared with TRBD2. The CDR3 consists of 17 residues. The junction had 16 bases not matched to a gene; V was cut back by 0 bases and J by 9 bases. Germline V gives CDR1 GTSNPN, CDR2 SVGIG (reference sequence). CDR3 DNA sequence: TGTGCCTGGAGTGTAACGTACGGGACTAGTTATTCGTCTGAGCAGTTCTTC. Translated, it gives CAWSVTYGTSYSSEQFF.

The rearrangement joins TRBV6-6 to TRBJ1-1; maybe TRBD1 (5 bases). The germline gives CDR1 MNHNY, CDR2 SVGAGI (reference sequence). Between the trimmed V and J ends, which lost 2 bases and 4 bases, there was a span of 8 bases. CDR3 length equals 13 residues. CDR3 coding DNA: TGTGCCAGCAGTTACGTGGGGGGCACTGAAGCTTTCTTT. It translates to CASSYVGGTEAFF.

This chain joins TRBV6-5 and TRBJ2-2, with D uncertain. Germline assignment: CDR1 MNHEY and CDR2 SVGAGI. CDR3 length: 13 amino acids. With 4 bases removed from V and 6 bases from J, the gap between germline ends came to 9 bases. The CDR3 DNA sequence: TGTGCCAGCAGTTTAGTAGTCGCCGGGGAGCTGTTTTTT. Translation gives CASSLVVAGELFF.

The V gene is TRBV5-4, the J gene TRBJ2-5; 10 bases agree with TRBD1. After removal of 4 bases from V and 1 base from J, the junction contained 10 bases not matched to a gene. The CDR3 runs 17 residues. Germline V lookup: CDR1 SGHNT, CDR2 YYREEE (reference sequence). CDR3 coding DNA: TGTGCCAGCAGCGGACGGACAGGGGGGGCCCTCCAAGAGACCCAGTACTTC. It translates to CASSGRTGGALQETQYF.

The chain uses TRBV7-2 and TRBJ2-5; unclear D gene. CDR3 size: 11 residues. Per the germline V gene, CDR1 is SGHTA and CDR2 is FQGNSA. V was shortened by 5 bases and J by 10 bases, with 11 bases between the two germline ends. The CDR3, as DNA: TGTGCCAGCAGCCCCCGCAGTATCCAGTACTTC. Protein: CASSPRSIQYF.

V is TRBV19 and J is TRBJ1-1; the match to TRBD1 covers 7 bases. This CDR3 is 13 amino acids long. The trim removed 5 bases at V and 7 bases at J, leaving 7 bases unmatched. Germline-derived CDR1 and CDR2 are LNHDA and SQIVND (reference sequence). The CDR3 DNA is TGTGCCAGTAGTCTACAGGGGTGGGTTGAAGCTTTCTTT. Protein: CASSLQGWVEAFF. Filled out from reference TRBV19 and TRBJ1-1, the complete variable domain reads DGGITQSPKYLFRKEGQNVTLSCEQNLNHDAMYWYRQDPGQGLRLIYYSQIVNDFQKGDIAEGYSVSREKKESFPLTVTSAQKNPTAFYLCASSLQGWVEAFFGQGTRLTVV.

The J gene is TRBJ1-1, the V gene TRBV11-2, with TRBD1 matching over 8 bases. V shed 1 base, J shed 1 base, and the junction held 5 bases outside the gene matches. In germline, CDR1 is SGHAT, CDR2 FQNNGV. This CDR3 comprises 16 residues. Written as DNA, the CDR3 is TGTGCCAGCAGCTTAGCGGGGACAGGCTCGAACACTGAAGCTTTCTTT. It specifies CASSLAGTGSNTEAFF.

This sequence joins TRBV7-2 and TRBJ1-6; 9 bases are a match to TRBD1. With 8 bases clipped from V and 13 bases from J, the junction kept 12 bases outside the gene matches. The CDR3 length is 14 residues. In germline, CDR1 is SGHTA, CDR2 FQGNSA. CDR3 loop: CASGTGTGMVPLHF. CDR3 bases: TGTGCCAGCGGCACCGGGACAGGGATGGTCCCCCTCCACTTT.

The chain carries TRBV28 and TRBJ2-7, with 11 positions matching TRBD1. Germline CDR1 reads MDHEN; CDR2 reads SYDVKM. V shed 6 bases, J shed 6 bases, and the junction held 7 bases outside the gene matches. This CDR3 comprises 14 residues. The chain's CDR3 is CASRGTGGNSEQYF. CDR3 DNA: TGTGCCAGCAGGGGGACAGGGGGTAATTCCGAGCAGTACTTC.